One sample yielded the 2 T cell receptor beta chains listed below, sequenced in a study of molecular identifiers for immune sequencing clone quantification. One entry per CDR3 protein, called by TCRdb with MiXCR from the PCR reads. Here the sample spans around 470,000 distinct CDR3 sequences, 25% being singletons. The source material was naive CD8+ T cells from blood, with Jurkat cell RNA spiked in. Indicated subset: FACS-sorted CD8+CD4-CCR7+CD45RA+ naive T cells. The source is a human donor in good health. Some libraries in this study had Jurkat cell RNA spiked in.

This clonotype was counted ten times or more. CDR3 protein: CASSPSRGYEQYF. The DNA for the CDR3 is TGCGCCAGCAGCCCGAGCAGGGGCTACGAGCAGTACTTC. The rearrangement joins TRBV4-3 to TRBJ2-7, with D maybe TRBD1 (6 bases). From germline, CDR1 is LGHNA and CDR2 YSLEER. V gave up 4 bases and J gave up 3 bases, with 10 bases separating them. This CDR3 is built from 13 residues.

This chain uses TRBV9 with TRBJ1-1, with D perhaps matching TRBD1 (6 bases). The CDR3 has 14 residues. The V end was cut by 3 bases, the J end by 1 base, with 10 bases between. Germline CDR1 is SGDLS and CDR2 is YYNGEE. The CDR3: CASSASGANTEAFF. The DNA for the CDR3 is TGTGCCAGCAGCGCGTCGGGGGCGAACACTGAAGCTTTCTTT.